This TCR beta chain was obtained from a study of TIL therapy for anti-PD-1-resistant metastatic lung cancer. Study in general: Median tumor mutation burden was 1.5 mutations per megabase. General study points: Infused TIL clonotypes partially replaced the baseline blood repertoire, then decayed over months.

This clone was counted a single time. Its antigen remains unknown. The immunoSEQ assay was v3. Sequencing was performed with immunoSEQ multiplex PCR; in TCRdb, only in-frame clones are kept and a portion is missing. The sample includes nearly 15,000 clones, roughly 86% of them seen just once. This sample's time point: pre-treatment sample, taken before nivolumab and TIL therapy. Losses at the gene ends were 5 bases for V and 4 bases for J; bases not matched to a gene: 5. The CDR3 has 15 amino acids. Germline CDR1 reads MDHEN; CDR2 reads SYDVKM. This receptor was taken from a person between 30 and 79 years old with non-small cell lung cancer. Sequencing used blood, obtained at baseline. The genes are TRBV28 and TRBJ2-4; 10 bases align to TRBD2. The CDR3 protein is CASSTSGTAKNIQYF. In DNA form, the CDR3 reads TGTGCCAGCAGTACTAGCGGGACAGCAAAAAACATTCAGTACTTC.